One and the same sample provided the 17 T cell receptor beta chains below, sequenced in a study of identifying expanded T cells in peripheral blood. Sequenced by immunoSEQ multiplex PCR; TCRdb stores in-frame clones only, minus some. This sample has 50,000 to 65,000 clones, with over 80% found just once. Sequencing was done on a sample of blood. The receptors originated from a person aged 18 to 75 in good health.

In DNA form, the CDR3 reads TGTGCCAGCAGTTTAAGCCTTAACACTGAAGCTTTCTTT. It specifies CASSLSLNTEAFF. V and J are TRBV27 and TRBJ1-1, with D unresolved. Trimming removed 2 bases at V and 2 bases at J, with 6 bases between. The V gene's germline CDR1 is MNHEY and CDR2 SMNVEV (reference sequence). This CDR3 is 13 amino acids long.

The count of this clone is one. The chain combines TRBV7-9 with TRBJ1-1; 7 bases are a match to TRBD1. The CDR3 is made up of 15 amino acids. CDR1 SEHNR and CDR2 FQNEAQ come from the germline V gene (reference sequence). V lost 5 bases to trimming and J lost 3 bases; unmatched junction nucleotides: 9. The CDR3 is CASSGRQGWDTEAFF. DNA for the CDR3: TGTGCCAGCAGCGGGCGACAGGGTTGGGACACTGAAGCTTTCTTT. Filled out from reference TRBV7-9 and TRBJ1-1, the complete variable domain reads DTGVSQNPRHKITKRGQNVTFRCDPISEHNRLYWYRQTLGQGPEFLTYFQNEAQLEKSRLLSDRFSAERPKGSFSTLEIQRTEQGDSAMYLCASSGRQGWDTEAFFGQGTRLTVV.

This chain uses TRBV5-1 with TRBJ1-1, with D possibly TRBD1 on 6 matching bases. The CDR3 consists of 12 residues. Germline CDR1 is SGHRS and CDR2 is YFSETQ. V was cut by 0 bases and J by 8 bases, with 8 bases left in between. Here the CDR3 DNA reads TGCGCCAGCAGCTTGGGTCAGGGGGAAGCTTTCTTT. Amino acid sequence: CASSLGQGEAFF. Filled out from reference TRBV5-1 and TRBJ1-1, the complete variable domain reads KAGVTQTPRYLIKTRGQQVTLSCSPISGHRSVSWYQQTPGQGLQFLFEYFSETQRNKGNFPGRFSGRQFSNSRSEMNVSTLELGDSALYLCASSLGQGEAFFGQGTRLTVV.

J is TRBJ1-1 and V is TRBV30; D possibly corresponds to TRBD1 (6 bases). V lost 3 bases, J lost 1 base, and 18 bases lay in between. The CDR3 is 16 residues long. Germline CDR1 and CDR2: GTSNPN and SVGIG (reference sequence). CDR3 protein: CAWSLWGHQGNTEAFF. The CDR3 coding sequence is TGTGCCTGGAGCCTCTGGGGACACCAAGGGAACACTGAAGCTTTCTTT.

The rearrangement joins TRBV12-5 to TRBJ2-2, with no clear D. This CDR3 has 16 amino acids. Germline CDR1 LGHNT, CDR2 FRNRAP. V lost 2 bases to trimming and J lost 3 bases, with 13 bases between them. CDR3 sequence (DNA): TGTGCTAGTGGTTTGTATTCATGGCAAGACACCGGGGAGCTGTTTTTT. It is translated as CASGLYSWQDTGELFF.

CDR3 residues: CASSLAGVYQETQYF. CDR3 nucleotides: TGTGCCAGCAGCTTAGCGGGAGTATACCAAGAGACCCAGTACTTC. This chain links TRBV7-6 with TRBJ2-5, with a possible D match to TRBD2 (5 bases). This CDR3 comprises 15 residues. Per germline, CDR1 SGHVS and CDR2 FNYEAQ. V was pared by 0 bases and J by 0 bases, with 8 bases between. Based on the CDR3 plus reference TRBV7-6 and TRBJ2-5, the full variable domain is GAGVSQSPRYKVTKRGQDVALRCDPISGHVSLYWYRQALGQGPEFLTYFNYEAQQDKSGLPNDRFSAERPEGSISTLTIQRTEQRDSAMYRCASSLAGVYQETQYFGPGTRLLVL.

As to this clone: At one boundary the junction diverges from the germline segment, which might be a read error. The V and J genes are TRBV7-9 and TRBJ1-2; D perhaps matches TRBD1 (5 bases). This CDR3 is built from 15 residues. Germline-derived CDR1 and CDR2 are SEHNR and FQNEAQ (reference sequence). The CDR3 spells CASSLSGGTLGGLSF. The CDR3 nucleotides are TGTGCCAGCAGCTTAAGTGGTGGGACGCTGGGTGGCCTCTCCTTC.

The J gene is TRBJ2-1, the V gene TRBV5-1, with 7 nucleotides matching TRBD2. V lost 2 bases to trimming and J lost 10 bases; unmatched junction nucleotides: 9. CDR1 SGHRS and CDR2 YFSETQ come from the germline V gene. The CDR3 runs 14 residues. The CDR3 loop reads CASSLGGGGREQFF. The CDR3 region has the DNA TGCGCCAGCAGCTTAGGCGGGGGAGGTAGGGAGCAGTTCTTC.

This clone came up once. This sequence joins TRBV27 and TRBJ2-1; D might be TRBD2 (5 bases). This CDR3 region has 14 residues. The V gene's germline CDR1 is MNHEY and CDR2 SMNVEV (reference sequence). The ends were cut back, 4 bases at V and 8 bases at J, with 15 bases in the middle. As DNA, the CDR3 is TGTGCCAGCAGTTGGGTCTCCCCGCGGGATGAGCAGTTCTTC. Its protein product is CASSWVSPRDEQFF.

A few counts support this clone. The genes are TRBV15 and TRBJ2-5; 9 bases fit TRBD2. The V segment lost 5 bases and the J segment 5 bases; nucleotides outside the gene matches: 12. This CDR3 comprises 16 residues. Looked up from germline, CDR1 is LNHNV and CDR2 is YYDKDF (reference sequence). The CDR3 loop is CATSRNPAGGVETQYF. CDR3 sequence (DNA): TGTGCCACCAGCCGAAACCCAGCGGGAGGAGTGGAGACCCAGTACTTC. The variable domain in full, completed from reference TRBV15 and TRBJ2-5, reads DAMVIQNPRYQVTQFGKPVTLSCSQTLNHNVMYWYQQKSSQAPKLLFHYYDKDFNNEADTPDNFQSRRPNTSFCFLDIRSPGLGDTAMYLCATSRNPAGGVETQYFGPGTRLLVL.

The rearrangement links TRBV7-7 to TRBJ2-5, with D maybe TRBD1 (6 bases). Germline V gene data show CDR1 as SSHAT and CDR2 as FNYEAQ (reference sequence). V was shortened by 0 bases and J by 0 bases, with 8 bases between the two germline ends. There are 15 residues in the CDR3. This CDR3 reads CASSLAGADQETQYF. In DNA, the CDR3 is TGTGCCAGCAGCTTAGCGGGGGCGGACCAAGAGACCCAGTACTTC.

The rearrangement joins TRBV2 to TRBJ1-1, with D unresolved. Germline CDR1 is SNHLY and CDR2 is FYNNEI. This CDR3 has 13 amino acids. The V end was cut by 9 bases, the J end by 0 bases, with 11 bases between. The DNA for the CDR3 is TGTGCCAGGTCCACAGAAATGAACACTGAAGCTTTCTTT. This sequence encodes CARSTEMNTEAFF.

The chain is built from TRBV1 and TRBJ2-1; the table names TRBD2, a call not compared with the DNA. TRBV1 is reported as a pseudogene. The CDR3 contains 17 residues. In nucleotides, the CDR3 is TGCACCAGCAGCCTCAGGACTAGCGGGAAATCTCGTAATGAGCAGTTCTTC. It translates to CTSSLRTSGKSRNEQFF.

The V and J genes are TRBV5-1 and TRBJ2-1; no reliable D call. Germline V gene data show CDR1 as SGHRS and CDR2 as YFSETQ. Trimming stripped 1 base from V and 15 bases from J, with 17 bases between. The CDR3 extends over 13 amino acids. CDR3 nucleotides: TGCGCCAGCAGCTTGCGAACCCGGTTCGGGCGGTTCTTC. Its translation: CASSLRTRFGRFF.

This chain connects TRBV7-8 to TRBJ2-1; unclear D gene. Trimming removed 3 bases from V and 0 bases from J, with 12 bases in between. Germline V gene sequence: CDR1 SGHVS, CDR2 FQNEAQ. This CDR3 is 16 amino acids long. CDR3 amino acids: CASSFSSTSSYNEQFF. The CDR3 region has the DNA TGTGCCAGCAGCTTTTCTTCTACGAGCTCCTACAATGAGCAGTTCTTC.

This sequence joins TRBV2 and TRBJ1-1; D not resolved. This CDR3 has 14 amino acids. Per the germline V gene, CDR1 is SNHLY and CDR2 is FYNNEI. Trimming removed 6 bases from V and 4 bases from J, with 15 bases in between. For the CDR3, the DNA is TGTGCCAGCAGCGCTCGGGGTGTTCCCACTGAAGCTTTCTTT. It translates to CASSARGVPTEAFF. The full variable domain, in which reference TRBV2 and TRBJ1-1 provide the parts outside the CDR3, is EPEVTQTPSHQVTQMGQEVILRCVPISNHLYFYWYRQILGQKVEFLVSFYNNEISEKSEIFDDQFSVERPDGSNFTLKIRSTKLEDSAMYFCASSARGVPTEAFFGQGTRLTVV.

This clone was seen only a few times. CDR3 in amino acids: CAIRDRGQGEAFF. The CDR3 bases are TGTGCCATCAGGGACAGGGGGCAGGGTGAAGCTTTCTTT. The rearrangement links TRBV10-3 to TRBJ1-1, with 11 bases that match TRBD1. With V trimmed by 6 bases and J by 7 bases, 4 bases remained unmatched. CDR3 length equals 13 residues. CDR1 is ENHRY and CDR2 is SYGVKD in the germline V gene.